What follows describes a single T cell receptor beta chain. The count of this clone is one. No cognate antigen has been identified for it. Base qualities are not at hand, and no much larger clone is one base apart. The data belong to a study of blood T cell repertoires in COVID-19 (dated by TCRdb to about 2020). Background on the whole study: Samples covering the acute and convalescent phases of COVID-19 were provided by collaborators in the United States, Italy and Spain. The dataset comprised deeply sampled blood TCRbeta repertoires from subjects exposed to, actively infected with, or recovered from COVID-19. Where available, HLA class I and class II types were taken from metadata supplied by the sample provider and were not determined by assay-based typing. The material from the prospective study consisted of cDNA or gDNA derived from T cells, B-cell-depleted T cells, or PBMCs. Sample metadata almost always included a de-identified subject ID, COVID-19 status, age in years and sex. Samples were obtained from the ongoing ImmuneRACE study (first 160 participants) and from 1,254 subjects provided by 6 global collaborators. The repertoires were made available in a free public database intended to serve as a resource for research on the immune response to SARS-CoV-2.

Study-wide findings and limitations: Clinical and demographic metadata were provided uncurated, with the amount varying by source and participant.

The collaborating institutions used their own protocols to collect whole blood in K2EDTA tubes. For TCRbeta analysis, collaborators shipped samples in one of three forms: frozen whole blood, isolated PBMCs, or DNA extracted from either of those sample types. TCRbeta CDR3 regions were amplified from genomic DNA by means of the immunoSEQ Assay, a bias-controlled multiplex PCR. The authors processed their data as follows. Within the assay, amplification of reference gene primers was used to estimate how many nucleated cells each sample contained. To quantify the absolute abundance of each unique TCRbeta CDR3 rearrangement, sequence reads were collapsed and filtered. For each sample, productive Simpson clonality was calculated as the square root of Simpson's diversity index over productive rearrangements. TCRdb obtained this table from immuneACCESS and retained in-frame rearrangements with V and J assigned. These tables miss some clones; where compared with another copy, unresolved V genes account for less than half of the shortfall, and the remainder is unexplained. V and J calls plus clone size are reproduced from that table; the DNA served to infer D and trimming. The sample table records nearly 350,000 clones; around 82% of these occur just once. The ten top clones hold 2.5% to 3.5% of the sample.

The CDR3 numbers 14 residues from cysteine through phenylalanine. The read is trimmed to its CDR3 DNA, 42 bases read in frame from base 1. Deletion took 6 bases off V and 7 bases off J, with a span of 21 bases between the germline ends. Via the germline V gene, CDR1 is SQVTM and CDR2 ANQGSEA. The V gene is TRBV29-1 and the J gene is TRBJ1-1, and possibly TRBD1, on 5 matching bases. Source material: peripheral blood. The receptor was isolated from a man under 40 with active or convalescent COVID-19. The DNA reads TGCAGCGTAAAAAACCTGGGCACCGGGGGTGAAGCTTTCTTT. Translated, this is CSVKNLGTGGEAFF.